The table lists the clone carrying this T cell receptor beta chain with many counts. No antigen is known for it. The data were produced by immunoSEQ multiplex PCR, yet TCRdb's version contains in-frame clones alone and is incomplete. Singletons are absent from the sample, which has 25,000 to 35,000 clones. Patients and controls were mostly of Caucasian heritage. These data are taken from a study of T cell clonality in common variable immunodeficiency. Points from the study as a whole: Common variable immunodeficiency TCR beta sequences reportedly had fewer deletions and N-nucleotide insertions. Fewer TCRbeta clones were shared among CVID subjects than controls. What drives increased CVID clonality needs T cell subpopulation sequencing.

The sequencing input was peripheral blood mononuclear cells. This sequence was found in a human donor with common variable immunodeficiency.

CDR3 sequence reads: CAISDSGGTSTDTQYF. CDR3 bases read: TGTGCCATCAGTGATAGTGGGGGGACTAGCACAGATACG. This chain joins TRBV10-3 and TRBJ2-3, with D possibly TRBD2 on 6 matching bases. The read stops 3 residues short of the end of the CDR3; the missing end is completed from the germline J gene. V was cut by 3 bases and J by 0 bases, with 13 bases left in between. Germline V gene lookup returns CDR1 ENHRY and CDR2 SYGVKD. The CDR3 loop spans 16 amino acids.